This T cell receptor (beta chain) derives from a study of blood T cell repertoires in COVID-19. Using immunoSEQ multiplex PCR, the repertoire was profiled, and TCRdb retains in-frame clones only, with some absent. The repertoire holds fewer than 300,000 clones, with around 86% as singletons. As for this clone: At one end, the junction sequence differs from germline, possibly due to a read error.

Germline CDR1 SGHTA, CDR2 FQGNSA. The CDR3 extends over 13 amino acids. This TCR was sampled from a man in his forties or fifties who had recovered from COVID-19. The chain recombines TRBV7-2 with TRBJ2-5, with TRBD2 identical over 12 bases. The sequencing sample was made of peripheral blood. Here the CDR3 reads CASSLPRTSGVHF. CDR3 coding DNA: TGTGCCAGCAGCTTACCTAGGACTAGCGGGGTACACTTC.